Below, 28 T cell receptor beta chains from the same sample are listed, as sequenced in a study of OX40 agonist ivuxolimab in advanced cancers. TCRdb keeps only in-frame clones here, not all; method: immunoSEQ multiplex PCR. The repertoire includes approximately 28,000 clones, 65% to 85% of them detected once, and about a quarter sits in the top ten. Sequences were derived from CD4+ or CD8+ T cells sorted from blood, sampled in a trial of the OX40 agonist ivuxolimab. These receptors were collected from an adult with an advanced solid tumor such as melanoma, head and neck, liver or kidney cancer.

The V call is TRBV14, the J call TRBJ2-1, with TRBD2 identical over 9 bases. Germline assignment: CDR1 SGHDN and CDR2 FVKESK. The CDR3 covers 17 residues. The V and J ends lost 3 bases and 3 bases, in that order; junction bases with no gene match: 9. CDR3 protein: CASSQGGRTSVYNEQFF. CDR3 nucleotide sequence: TGTGCCAGCAGCCAGGGAGGAAGGACTAGCGTCTACAATGAGCAGTTCTTC.

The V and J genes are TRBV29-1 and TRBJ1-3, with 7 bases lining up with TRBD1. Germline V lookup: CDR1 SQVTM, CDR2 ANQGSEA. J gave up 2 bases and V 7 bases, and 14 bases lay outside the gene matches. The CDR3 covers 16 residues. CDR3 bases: TGCAGCGCTCTGACAGGGTCCGGTGACCCTGGAAACACCATATATTTT. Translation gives CSALTGSGDPGNTIYF.

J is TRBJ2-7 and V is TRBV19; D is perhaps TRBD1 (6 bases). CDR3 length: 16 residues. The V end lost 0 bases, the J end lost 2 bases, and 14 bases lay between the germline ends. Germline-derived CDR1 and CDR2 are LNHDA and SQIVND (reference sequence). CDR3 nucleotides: TGTGCCAGTAGTATAGATCCCGGACAGAACACCTACGAGCAGTACTTC. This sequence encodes CASSIDPGQNTYEQYF.

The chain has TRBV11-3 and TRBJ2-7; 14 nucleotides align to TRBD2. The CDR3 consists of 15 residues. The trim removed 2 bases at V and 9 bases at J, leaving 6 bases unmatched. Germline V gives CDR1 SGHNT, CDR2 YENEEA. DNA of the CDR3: TGTGCCAGCAGCTTACAGGGACTAGCGGGAGCGGTGCAGTACTTC. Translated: CASSLQGLAGAVQYF.

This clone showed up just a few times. The CDR3: CASTGGPWGTEAFF. CDR3 nucleotide sequence: TGTGCCAGTACCGGAGGGCCCTGGGGTACTGAAGCTTTCTTT. This rearrangement joins TRBV19 to TRBJ1-1, with D unclear. The CDR3 is 14 residues long. V gave up 7 bases and J gave up 5 bases, with 17 bases separating them. Germline CDR1 LNHDA, CDR2 SQIVND (reference sequence). The full variable domain, its missing parts supplied by reference TRBV19 and TRBJ1-1, is DGGITQSPKYLFRKEGQNVTLSCEQNLNHDAMYWYRQDPGQGLRLIYYSQIVNDFQKGDIAEGYSVSREKKESFPLTVTSAQKNPTAFYLCASTGGPWGTEAFFGQGTRLTVV.

CDR3 nucleotides: TGCGCCAGCAGCCAAGCTGTGCCCTACGAGCAGTACTTC. This gives the protein CASSQAVPYEQYF. This chain links TRBV4-1 with TRBJ2-7; D gene ambiguous. The CDR3 is 13 residues long. CDR1 is MGHRA, CDR2 YSYEKL, per germline. V lost 1 base and J lost 2, with 6 bases in between.

DNA of the CDR3: TGTGCCAGGAACCCGAAAGGAAGCAATCAGCCCCAGCATTTT. Residues: CARNPKGSNQPQHF. The chain joins TRBV6-7 to TRBJ1-5; the D is unclear. TRBV6-7 is known as an ORF, though its function is uncertain. Trimming stripped 9 bases from V and 1 base from J, with 13 bases between. CDR3 size: 14 residues.

DNA of the CDR3: TGTGCCAGCAGTGAACGGCCCGGCCACCTACTAAATTCACCCCTCCACTTT. Amino acid sequence: CASSERPGHLLNSPLHF. The chain carries TRBV6-1 and TRBJ1-6; D call uncertain. The ends were cut back, 2 bases at V and 7 bases at J, with 18 bases in the middle. Germline-derived CDR1 and CDR2 are MNHNS and SASEGT. The CDR3 extends over 17 amino acids.

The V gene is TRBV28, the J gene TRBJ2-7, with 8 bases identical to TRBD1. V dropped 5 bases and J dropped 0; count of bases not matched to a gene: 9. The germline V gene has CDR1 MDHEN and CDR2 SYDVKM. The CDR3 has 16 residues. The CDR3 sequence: CASSLPWTGSSYEQYF. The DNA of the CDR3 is TGTGCCAGCAGTCTCCCTTGGACAGGGAGCTCCTACGAGCAGTACTTC.

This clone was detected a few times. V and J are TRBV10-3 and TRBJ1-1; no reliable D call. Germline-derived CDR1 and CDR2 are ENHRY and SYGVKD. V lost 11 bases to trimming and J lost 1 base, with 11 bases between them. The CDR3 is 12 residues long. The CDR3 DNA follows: TGTGCCTCCTTGGGTCCGAACACTGAAGCTTTCTTT. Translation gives CASLGPNTEAFF.

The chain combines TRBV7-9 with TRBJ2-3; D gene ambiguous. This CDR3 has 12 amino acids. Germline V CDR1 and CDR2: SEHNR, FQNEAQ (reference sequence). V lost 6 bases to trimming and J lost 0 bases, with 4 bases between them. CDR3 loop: CASRSSTDTQYF. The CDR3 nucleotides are TGTGCCAGCAGGTCTAGCACAGATACGCAGTATTTT.

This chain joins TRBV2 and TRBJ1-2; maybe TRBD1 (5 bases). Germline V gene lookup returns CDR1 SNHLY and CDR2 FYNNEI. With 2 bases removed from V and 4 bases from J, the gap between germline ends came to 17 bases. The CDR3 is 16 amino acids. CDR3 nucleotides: TGTGCCAGCAGTGAATCAAGGGACGGGCTTTTCTATGGCTACACCTTC. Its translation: CASSESRDGLFYGYTF. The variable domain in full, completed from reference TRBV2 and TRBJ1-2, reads EPEVTQTPSHQVTQMGQEVILRCVPISNHLYFYWYRQILGQKVEFLVSFYNNEISEKSEIFDDQFSVERPDGSNFTLKIRSTKLEDSAMYFCASSESRDGLFYGYTFGSGTRLTVV.

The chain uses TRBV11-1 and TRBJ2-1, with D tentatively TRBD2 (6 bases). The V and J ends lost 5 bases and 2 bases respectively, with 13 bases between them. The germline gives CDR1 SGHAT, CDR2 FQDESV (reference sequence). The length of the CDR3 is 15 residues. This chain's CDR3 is CASSPGADPYNEQFF. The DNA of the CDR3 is TGTGCCAGCAGCCCGGGAGCGGACCCCTACAATGAGCAGTTCTTC.

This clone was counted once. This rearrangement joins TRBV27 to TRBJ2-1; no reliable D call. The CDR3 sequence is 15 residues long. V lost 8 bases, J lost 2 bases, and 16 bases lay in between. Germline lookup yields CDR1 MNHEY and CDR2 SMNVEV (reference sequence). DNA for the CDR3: TGTGCCAGCGCCCCCTCGTTGGGGACCTACAATGAGCAGTTCTTC. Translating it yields CASAPSLGTYNEQFF.

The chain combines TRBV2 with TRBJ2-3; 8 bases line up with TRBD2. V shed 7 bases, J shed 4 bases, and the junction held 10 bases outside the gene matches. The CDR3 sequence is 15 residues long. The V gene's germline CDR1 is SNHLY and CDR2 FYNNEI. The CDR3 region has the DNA TGTGCCAGCACCTTCCCTAGCGGGCCCCCAGATACGCAGTATTTT. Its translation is CASTFPSGPPDTQYF. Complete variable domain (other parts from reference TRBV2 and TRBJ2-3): EPEVTQTPSHQVTQMGQEVILRCVPISNHLYFYWYRQILGQKVEFLVSFYNNEISEKSEIFDDQFSVERPDGSNFTLKIRSTKLEDSAMYFCASTFPSGPPDTQYFGPGTRLTVL.

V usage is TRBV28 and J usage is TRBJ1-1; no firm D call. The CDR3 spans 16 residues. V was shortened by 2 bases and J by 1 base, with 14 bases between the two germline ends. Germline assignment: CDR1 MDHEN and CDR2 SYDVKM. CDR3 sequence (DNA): TGTGCCAGCAGTTTACGGGTTAGGACGGAGAACACTGAAGCTTTCTTT. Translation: CASSLRVRTENTEAFF.

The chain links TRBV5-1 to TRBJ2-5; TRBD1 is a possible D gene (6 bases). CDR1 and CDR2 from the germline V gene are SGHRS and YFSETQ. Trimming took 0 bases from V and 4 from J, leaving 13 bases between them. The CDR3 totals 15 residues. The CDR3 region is CASSLEVRGSETQYF. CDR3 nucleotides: TGCGCCAGCAGCTTGGAGGTCAGGGGATCAGAGACCCAGTACTTC.

This CDR3 reads CASSIGWDSEGIQHF. DNA of the CDR3: TGTGCCAGTAGTATAGGATGGGACAGCGAGGGCATTCAGCATTTT. This sequence joins TRBV19 and TRBJ1-5, with TRBD1 matching 7 bases. Unmatched junction bases numbered 13, after V lost 1 base and J lost 13 bases. The CDR3 spans 15 residues. In germline, CDR1 is LNHDA, CDR2 SQIVND (reference sequence).

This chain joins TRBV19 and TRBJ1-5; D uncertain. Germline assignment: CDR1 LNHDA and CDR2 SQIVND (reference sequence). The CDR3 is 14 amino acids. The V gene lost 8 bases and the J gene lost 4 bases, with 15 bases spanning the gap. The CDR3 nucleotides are TGTGCCAGTGAATCCGGATCCTTAAATCAGCCCCAGCATTTT. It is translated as CASESGSLNQPQHF.

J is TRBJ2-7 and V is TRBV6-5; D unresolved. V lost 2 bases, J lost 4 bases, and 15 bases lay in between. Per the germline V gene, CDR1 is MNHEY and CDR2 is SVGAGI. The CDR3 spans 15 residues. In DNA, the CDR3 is TGTGCCAGCAGTTACGGGCCCTATGGGGTGTACGAGCAGTACTTC. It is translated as CASSYGPYGVYEQYF.

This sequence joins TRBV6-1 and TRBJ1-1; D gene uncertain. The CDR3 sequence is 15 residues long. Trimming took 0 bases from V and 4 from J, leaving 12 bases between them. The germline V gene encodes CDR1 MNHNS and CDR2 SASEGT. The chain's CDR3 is CASSEARVRSTEAFF. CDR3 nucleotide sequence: TGTGCCAGCAGTGAAGCTAGGGTGAGGAGCACTGAAGCTTTCTTT.

CDR3 nucleotides: TGTGCCAGCAGTTTTTCGGTTCATGGCTATGGCTACACCTTC. Residues: CASSFSVHGYGYTF. The V gene is TRBV27, the J gene TRBJ1-2; the D is unclear. The CDR3 has 14 amino acids. V was cut by 3 bases and J by 4 bases, with 12 bases left in between. CDR1 MNHEY and CDR2 SMNVEV come from the germline V gene (reference sequence).

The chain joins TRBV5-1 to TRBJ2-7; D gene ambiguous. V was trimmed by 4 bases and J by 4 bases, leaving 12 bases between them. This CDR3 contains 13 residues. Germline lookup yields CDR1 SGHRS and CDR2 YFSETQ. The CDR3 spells CASSPSDIYEQYF. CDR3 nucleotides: TGCGCCAGCAGCCCGAGTGATATTTACGAGCAGTACTTC.

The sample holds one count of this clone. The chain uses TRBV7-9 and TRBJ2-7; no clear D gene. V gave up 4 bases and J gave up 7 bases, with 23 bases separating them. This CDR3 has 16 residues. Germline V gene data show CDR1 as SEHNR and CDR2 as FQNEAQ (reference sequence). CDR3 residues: CASSSTHGGVAKEQYF. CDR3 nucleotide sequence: TGTGCCAGCAGCTCGACCCATGGTGGGGTAGCAAAGGAGCAGTACTTC.

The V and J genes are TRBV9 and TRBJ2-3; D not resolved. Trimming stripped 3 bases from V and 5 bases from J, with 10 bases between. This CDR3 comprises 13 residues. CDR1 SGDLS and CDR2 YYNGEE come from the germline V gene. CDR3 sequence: CASSGGSLDTQYF. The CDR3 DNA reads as TGTGCCAGCAGCGGTGGGTCCCTAGATACGCAGTATTTT. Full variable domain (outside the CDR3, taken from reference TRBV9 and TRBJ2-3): DSGVTQTPKHLITATGQRVTLRCSPRSGDLSVYWYQQSLDQGLQFLIQYYNGEERAKGNILERFSAQQFPDLHSELNLSSLELGDSALYFCASSGGSLDTQYFGPGTRLTVL.

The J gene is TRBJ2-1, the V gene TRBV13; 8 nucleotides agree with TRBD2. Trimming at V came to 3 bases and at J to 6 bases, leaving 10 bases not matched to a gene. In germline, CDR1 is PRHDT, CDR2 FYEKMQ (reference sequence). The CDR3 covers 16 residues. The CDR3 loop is CASSLRSAGGSNEQFF. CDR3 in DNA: TGTGCCAGCAGCTTGCGATCGGCGGGAGGTAGCAATGAGCAGTTCTTC.

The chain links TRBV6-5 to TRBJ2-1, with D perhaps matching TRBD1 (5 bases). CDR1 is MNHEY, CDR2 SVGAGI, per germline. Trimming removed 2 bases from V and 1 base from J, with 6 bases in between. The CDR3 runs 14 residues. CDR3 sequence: CASSYQGSYNEQFF. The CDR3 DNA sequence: TGTGCCAGCAGTTACCAGGGATCCTACAATGAGCAGTTCTTC.

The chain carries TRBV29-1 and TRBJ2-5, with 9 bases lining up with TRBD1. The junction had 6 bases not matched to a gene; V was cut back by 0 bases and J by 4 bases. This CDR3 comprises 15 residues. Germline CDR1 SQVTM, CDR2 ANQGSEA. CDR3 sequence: CSVEDSETGGETQYF. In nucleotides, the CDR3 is TGCAGCGTTGAAGATTCGGAGACAGGGGGAGAGACCCAGTACTTC.